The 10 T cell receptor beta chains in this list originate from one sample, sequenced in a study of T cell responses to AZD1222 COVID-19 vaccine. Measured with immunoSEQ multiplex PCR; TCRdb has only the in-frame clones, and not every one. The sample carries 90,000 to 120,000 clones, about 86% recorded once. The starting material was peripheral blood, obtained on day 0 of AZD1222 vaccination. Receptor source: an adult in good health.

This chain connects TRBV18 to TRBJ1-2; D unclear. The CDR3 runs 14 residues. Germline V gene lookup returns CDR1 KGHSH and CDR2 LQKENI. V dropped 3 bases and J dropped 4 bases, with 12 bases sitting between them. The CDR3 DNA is TGTGCCAGCTCACCGCAAGAAGTGGGCTATGGCTACACCTTC. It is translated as CASSPQEVGYGYTF. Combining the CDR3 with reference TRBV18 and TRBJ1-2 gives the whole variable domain NAGVMQNPRHLVRRRGQEARLRCSPMKGHSHVYWYRQLPEEGLKFMVYLQKENIIDESGMPKERFSAEFPKEGPSILRIQQVVRGDSAAYFCASSPQEVGYGYTFGSGTRLTVV.

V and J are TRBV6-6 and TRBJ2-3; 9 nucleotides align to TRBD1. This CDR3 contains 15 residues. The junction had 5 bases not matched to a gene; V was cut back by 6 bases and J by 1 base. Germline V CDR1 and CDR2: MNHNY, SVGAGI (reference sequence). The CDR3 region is CASSNRQGGTDTQYF. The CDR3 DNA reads TGTGCCAGCAGCAACCGACAGGGGGGCACAGATACGCAGTATTTT.

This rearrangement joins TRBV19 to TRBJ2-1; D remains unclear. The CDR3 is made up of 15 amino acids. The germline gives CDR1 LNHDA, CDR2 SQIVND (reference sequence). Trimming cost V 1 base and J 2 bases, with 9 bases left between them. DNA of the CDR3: TGTGCCAGTAGTATAGCTGCACCACCCTACAATGAGCAGTTCTTC. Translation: CASSIAAPPYNEQFF.

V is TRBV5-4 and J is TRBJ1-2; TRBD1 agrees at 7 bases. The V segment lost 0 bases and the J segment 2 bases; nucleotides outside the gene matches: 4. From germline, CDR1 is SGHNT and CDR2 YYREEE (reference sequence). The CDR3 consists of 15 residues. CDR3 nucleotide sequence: TGTGCCAGCAGCTTGGCCGGGACAGTCAACTATGGCTACACCTTC. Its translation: CASSLAGTVNYGYTF.

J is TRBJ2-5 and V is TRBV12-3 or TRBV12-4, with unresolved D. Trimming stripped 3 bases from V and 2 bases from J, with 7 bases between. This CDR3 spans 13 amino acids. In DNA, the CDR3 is TGTGCCAGCAGTTTCGACCCTCAAGAGACCCAGTACTTC. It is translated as CASSFDPQETQYF.

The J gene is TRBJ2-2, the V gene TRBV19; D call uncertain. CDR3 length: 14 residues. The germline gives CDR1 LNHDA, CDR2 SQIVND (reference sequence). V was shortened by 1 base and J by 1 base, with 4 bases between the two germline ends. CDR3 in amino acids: CASSIGKNTGELFF. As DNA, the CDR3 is TGTGCCAGTAGTATAGGGAAGAACACCGGGGAGCTGTTTTTT.

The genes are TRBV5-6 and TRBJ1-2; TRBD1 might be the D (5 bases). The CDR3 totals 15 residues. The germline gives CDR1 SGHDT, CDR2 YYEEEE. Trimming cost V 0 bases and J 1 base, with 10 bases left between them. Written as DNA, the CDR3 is TGTGCCAGCAGCTTGGTGGGACCGATTAACTATGGCTACACCTTC. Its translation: CASSLVGPINYGYTF.

The CDR3 is CAISESTGWSEKLFF. The DNA of the CDR3 is TGTGCCATCAGTGAGTCGACAGGGTGGAGCGAAAAACTGTTTTTT. This chain uses TRBV10-3 with TRBJ1-4; TRBD1 agrees at 7 bases. The CDR3 has 15 amino acids. V shed 0 bases, J shed 8 bases, and the junction held 6 bases outside the gene matches. Germline values: CDR1 ENHRY, CDR2 SYGVKD.

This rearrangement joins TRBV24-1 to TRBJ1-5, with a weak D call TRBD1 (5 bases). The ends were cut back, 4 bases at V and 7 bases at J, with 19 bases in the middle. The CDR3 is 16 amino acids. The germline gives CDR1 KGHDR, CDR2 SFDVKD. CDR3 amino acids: CATSDPGTPGRQPQHF. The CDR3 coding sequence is TGTGCCACCAGTGACCCCGGGACCCCCGGACGCCAGCCCCAGCATTTT.

For the CDR3, the DNA is TGTGCCAGCAGCTCCACCAACAGGGGATACAATCAGCCCCAGCATTTT. Translated, it gives CASSSTNRGYNQPQHF. This chain uses TRBV7-9 with TRBJ1-5; 7 nucleotides agree with TRBD1. Germline V CDR1 and CDR2: SEHNR, FQNEAQ (reference sequence). This CDR3 contains 16 residues. The V segment lost 4 bases and the J segment 3 bases; nucleotides outside the gene matches: 9. The full variable domain, completed using reference TRBV7-9 and TRBJ1-5, is DTGVSQNPRHKITKRGQNVTFRCDPISEHNRLYWYRQTLGQGPEFLTYFQNEAQLEKSRLLSDRFSAERPKGSFSTLEIQRTEQGDSAMYLCASSSTNRGYNQPQHFGDGTRLSIL.